Shown below are 26 T cell receptor beta chains from a single sample sequenced in a study of lymphopenia after photon versus proton radiotherapy. Assay used: immunoSEQ multiplex PCR; TCRdb lists only in-frame clones, some missing. The repertoire consists of 52,000 or so clones, with about 92% occurring once and the leading ten covering about a sixth. Material: peripheral blood, obtained from a patient treated with photon-based radiotherapy. Receptors originate from a woman aged 40 to 50 with cholangiocarcinoma.

This chain connects TRBV21-1 to TRBJ1-2; the listed D gene, TRBD1, was not tested against the DNA. TRBV21-1 is reported as a pseudogene. This CDR3 is built from 14 residues. CDR3 sequence (DNA): TGTGGGCACAACGGAAGGACAGGGGAAAATGGCTACACCTTC. Translation: CGHNGRTGENGYTF.

This chain links TRBV2 with TRBJ2-1, with D possibly TRBD2 on 5 matching bases. V dropped 6 bases and J dropped 6 bases, with 24 bases sitting between them. CDR1 is SNHLY, CDR2 FYNNEI, per germline. The CDR3 consists of 17 residues. The CDR3 nucleotides are TGTGCCAGCAGCTTGGAGGCGGGCACTATGCCGGGCAATGAGCAGTTCTTC. It yields the protein CASSLEAGTMPGNEQFF.

The chain couples TRBV30 to TRBJ2-1; D may correspond to TRBD1 or TRBD2 (5 bases each). Deletions cut 2 bases from V and 3 bases from J, with 14 bases between. The germline V gene encodes CDR1 GTSNPN and CDR2 SVGIG (reference sequence). The CDR3 has 15 residues. CDR3 region: CAWSHLGTRYNEQFF. CDR3 bases: TGTGCCTGGAGTCACCTCGGGACCCGCTACAATGAGCAGTTCTTC.

The V and J genes are TRBV6-1 and TRBJ1-1; a weak D match, TRBD1 (5 bases). V lost 6 bases, J lost 3 bases, and 17 bases lay in between. From germline, CDR1 is MNHNS and CDR2 SASEGT. The CDR3 runs 15 residues. CDR3 nucleotides: TGTGCCAGCAGCGCACAGGTCCCCGGAGACACTGAAGCTTTCTTT. This encodes CASSAQVPGDTEAFF.

The chain uses TRBV27 and TRBJ2-1; 14 nucleotides line up with TRBD2. The length of the CDR3 is 17 residues. Germline lookup yields CDR1 MNHEY and CDR2 SMNVEV (reference sequence). With V trimmed by 4 bases and J by 8 bases, 10 bases remained unmatched. Here the CDR3 reads CASSSRPGLAGVYEQFF. CDR3 nucleotides: TGTGCCAGCAGTTCCCGCCCGGGACTAGCGGGAGTCTATGAGCAGTTCTTC.

CDR3 residues: CASRRTSDYGYTF. The DNA of the CDR3 is TGTGCCAGCAGAAGAACATCGGACTATGGCTACACCTTC. The chain carries TRBV27 and TRBJ1-2, with D uncertain. V shed 6 bases and J shed 3 bases, with 11 bases lying between them. The germline CDR1 and CDR2 sequences are MNHEY and SMNVEV (reference sequence). The CDR3 covers 13 residues.

V usage is TRBV13 and J usage is TRBJ1-6; D gene ambiguous. This CDR3 is 12 amino acids long. V lost 4 bases, J lost 10 bases, and 8 bases lay in between. Germline V lookup: CDR1 PRHDT, CDR2 FYEKMQ (reference sequence). CDR3 loop: CASSWAGSPLHF. CDR3 DNA sequence: TGTGCCAGCAGCTGGGCGGGCTCACCCCTCCACTTT.

The CDR3 DNA sequence: TGTGCCAGCAGTTACGGGGCAAACCTTTATGGCTACACCTTC. Translated, it gives CASSYGANLYGYTF. The genes are TRBV14 and TRBJ1-2, with D possibly being TRBD1 (5 bases). The CDR3 is 14 amino acids. The germline V gene has CDR1 SGHDN and CDR2 FVKESK. V was trimmed by 6 bases and J by 5 bases, leaving 16 bases between them. Full variable domain (outside the CDR3, taken from reference TRBV14 and TRBJ1-2): EAGVTQFPSHSVIEKGQTVTLRCDPISGHDNLYWYRRVMGKEIKFLLHFVKESKQDESGMPNNRFLAERTGGTYSTLKVQPAELEDSGVYFCASSYGANLYGYTFGSGTRLTVV.

The J gene is TRBJ2-6, the V gene TRBV2; 8 nucleotides line up with TRBD1. CDR1 SNHLY and CDR2 FYNNEI come from the germline V gene. The CDR3 runs 16 residues. Trimming cost V 6 bases and J 2 bases; bases outside gene matches: 6. The CDR3 loop reads CASSPGGPAGANVLTF. In DNA, the CDR3 is TGTGCCAGCAGCCCAGGGGGCCCGGCTGGGGCCAACGTCCTGACTTTC.

The chain carries TRBV9 and TRBJ2-3; maybe TRBD2 (5 bases). V lost 2 bases to trimming and J lost 4 bases, with 14 bases between them. This CDR3 region has 15 residues. CDR1 is SGDLS, CDR2 YYNGEE, per germline. This chain's CDR3 is CASSVSASGADTQYF. The DNA of the CDR3 is TGTGCCAGCAGCGTTAGCGCGAGTGGGGCAGATACGCAGTATTTT.

The rearrangement joins TRBV4-2 to TRBJ1-4, with D hard to call. V lost 5 bases, J lost 2 bases, and 9 bases lay in between. Germline V gene lookup returns CDR1 LGHNA and CDR2 YNFKEQ. This CDR3 region has 14 residues. CDR3 sequence: CASSNDPTNEKLFF. The CDR3 DNA reads TGTGCCAGCAGCAACGACCCGACTAATGAAAAACTGTTTTTT.

The gene calls are TRBV6-5 and TRBJ1-2, with D perhaps matching TRBD1 (6 bases). Trimming took off 6 bases at V and 0 bases at J, with 14 bases between the two ends. The CDR3 is 15 amino acids. Germline-derived CDR1 and CDR2 are MNHEY and SVGAGI. This CDR3 is CASSAQGGSNYGYTF. CDR3 bases: TGTGCCAGCAGCGCACAGGGTGGCTCTAACTATGGCTACACCTTC.

The chain employs TRBV2 and TRBJ1-1; D is unresolved. The CDR3 runs 13 residues. Germline V gives CDR1 SNHLY, CDR2 FYNNEI. The V and J ends lost 6 bases and 0 bases respectively, with 8 bases between them. The CDR3 protein is CASSPDMNTEAFF. In DNA, the CDR3 is TGTGCCAGCAGCCCCGATATGAACACTGAAGCTTTCTTT.

The chain uses TRBV7-2 and TRBJ2-5; D ambiguous. In germline, CDR1 is SGHTA, CDR2 FQGNSA. This CDR3 is built from 14 residues. Trimming stripped 5 bases from V and 1 base from J, with 11 bases between. The DNA of the CDR3 is TGTGCCAGCAGCGCGACACGTAGCCAAGAGACCCAGTACTTC. Amino acids: CASSATRSQETQYF.

The V call is TRBV6-5, the J call TRBJ1-5; D gene uncertain. With 5 bases removed from V and 10 bases from J, the gap between germline ends came to 15 bases. Germline values: CDR1 MNHEY, CDR2 SVGAGI. The CDR3 runs 13 residues. The CDR3 DNA sequence: TGTGCCAGCAGTCCGTCGAAGGTAGGCCCCCAGCATTTT. Translated: CASSPSKVGPQHF.

This clone occurred a few times. The chain couples TRBV30 to TRBJ2-5, with TRBD1 as a possible D gene (5 bases). The CDR3 extends over 15 amino acids. The germline CDR1 and CDR2 sequences are GTSNPN and SVGIG (reference sequence). The ends were cut back, 5 bases at V and 4 bases at J, with 20 bases in the middle. As DNA, the CDR3 is TGTGCCTGGGAGAACAGGACGGCTGGATTAGAGACCCAGTACTTC. This sequence encodes CAWENRTAGLETQYF.

The chain joins TRBV2 to TRBJ1-6; a possible D gene is TRBD1 (6 bases). Per germline, CDR1 SNHLY and CDR2 FYNNEI. V was shortened by 11 bases and J by 7 bases, with 18 bases between the two germline ends. The CDR3 is made up of 14 amino acids. DNA of the CDR3: TGTGCCGGCCAGACCGGACAGCAGAATTCACCCCTCCACTTT. This codes for CAGQTGQQNSPLHF. Filled out from reference TRBV2 and TRBJ1-6, the complete variable domain reads EPEVTQTPSHQVTQMGQEVILRCVPISNHLYFYWYRQILGQKVEFLVSFYNNEISEKSEIFDDQFSVERPDGSNFTLKIRSTKLEDSAMYFCAGQTGQQNSPLHFGNGTRLTVT.

CDR3 DNA sequence: TGTGCCAGCAGTCCCCTCGACAGCTCTGGGGAGCAGTACTTC. It specifies CASSPLDSSGEQYF. The rearrangement uses TRBV6-5 and TRBJ2-7, with TRBD1 as a possible D gene (5 bases). CDR3 length equals 14 residues. V was cut by 5 bases and J by 7 bases, with 18 bases left in between. Germline V lookup: CDR1 MNHEY, CDR2 SVGAGI.

This chain uses TRBV27 with TRBJ1-6; D may be TRBD1 (5 bases). This CDR3 region has 16 residues. V was cut by 1 base and J by 5 bases, with 12 bases left in between. CDR1 and CDR2 from the germline V gene are MNHEY and SMNVEV (reference sequence). The CDR3 coding sequence is TGTGCCAGCAGTTTATTATCGGGGGTCAATAATTCACCCCTCCACTTT. Translating gives CASSLLSGVNNSPLHF.

The gene calls are TRBV6-5 and TRBJ2-7; TRBD1 or TRBD2 may be the D gene (6 bases each). Germline V gene data show CDR1 as MNHEY and CDR2 as SVGAGI. This CDR3 region has 14 residues. V lost 6 bases to trimming and J lost 7 bases, with 19 bases between them. CDR3 DNA sequence: TGTGCCAGCAGGGGGGCTAGCGCCCCGGGGGAGCAGTACTTC. This translates into CASRGASAPGEQYF.

J is TRBJ1-5 and V is TRBV5-1, with TRBD1 identical over 7 bases. Germline trimming cut 4 bases from V and 2 bases from J; bases unmatched to any gene: 12. Germline V CDR1 and CDR2: SGHRS, YFSETQ. The CDR3 is made up of 17 amino acids. The CDR3 coding sequence is TGCGCCAGCAGCCCAACACAGGGGCCCAGGGGCAATCAGCCCCAGCATTTT. Translation: CASSPTQGPRGNQPQHF.

This chain links TRBV19 with TRBJ2-1; D not certain. The CDR3 runs to 14 residues. CDR1 LNHDA and CDR2 SQIVND come from the germline V gene (reference sequence). The V end lost 7 bases, the J end lost 5 bases, and 15 bases lay between the germline ends. CDR3 sequence: CASTPLGGHNEQFF. The CDR3 DNA reads TGTGCCAGTACCCCTTTGGGCGGTCACAATGAGCAGTTCTTC.

The chain has TRBV12-5 and TRBJ2-3; 13 bases are a match to TRBD2. The V gene's germline CDR1 is LGHNT and CDR2 FRNRAP. Losses at the gene ends were 1 base for V and 3 bases for J; bases not matched to a gene: 1. CDR3 length: 16 amino acids. The CDR3 DNA sequence: TGTGCTAGTGGTTTGGGGGGACTAGCGGGAACAGATACGCAGTATTTT. Translation: CASGLGGLAGTDTQYF. Together with reference TRBV12-5 and TRBJ2-3, the CDR3 gives the full variable domain: DARVTQTPRHKVTEMGQEVTMRCQPILGHNTVFWYRQTMMQGLELLAYFRNRAPLDDSGMPKDRFSAEMPDATLATLKIQPSEPRDSAVYFCASGLGGLAGTDTQYFGPGTRLTVL.

The rearrangement joins TRBV9 to TRBJ2-1; 7 nucleotides align to TRBD2. The CDR3 spans 15 residues. Germline CDR1 is SGDLS and CDR2 is YYNGEE. The V segment lost 5 bases and the J segment 1 base; nucleotides outside the gene matches: 6. CDR3 sequence (DNA): TGTGCCAGCAGTGATCGGGGAGGGTCCTACAATGAGCAGTTCTTC. Residues: CASSDRGGSYNEQFF.

The chain carries TRBV6-1 and TRBJ1-2; D remains unclear. Trimming pared 6 bases from V and 4 bases from J, leaving 18 bases between. The CDR3 consists of 15 residues. The V gene's germline CDR1 is MNHNS and CDR2 SASEGT. The CDR3 is CASSSRTALGYGYTF. The CDR3 DNA reads TGTGCCAGCAGCTCCCGGACGGCTCTCGGCTATGGCTACACCTTC.

This chain connects TRBV28 to TRBJ2-1; 8 bases align to TRBD1. The CDR3 sequence is 14 residues long. V was pared by 2 bases and J by 6 bases, with 3 bases of the junction left unmatched. Germline V gene sequence: CDR1 MDHEN, CDR2 SYDVKM. The CDR3: CASSLRQGRNEQFF. As DNA, the CDR3 is TGTGCCAGCAGTTTACGACAGGGGCGCAATGAGCAGTTCTTC.